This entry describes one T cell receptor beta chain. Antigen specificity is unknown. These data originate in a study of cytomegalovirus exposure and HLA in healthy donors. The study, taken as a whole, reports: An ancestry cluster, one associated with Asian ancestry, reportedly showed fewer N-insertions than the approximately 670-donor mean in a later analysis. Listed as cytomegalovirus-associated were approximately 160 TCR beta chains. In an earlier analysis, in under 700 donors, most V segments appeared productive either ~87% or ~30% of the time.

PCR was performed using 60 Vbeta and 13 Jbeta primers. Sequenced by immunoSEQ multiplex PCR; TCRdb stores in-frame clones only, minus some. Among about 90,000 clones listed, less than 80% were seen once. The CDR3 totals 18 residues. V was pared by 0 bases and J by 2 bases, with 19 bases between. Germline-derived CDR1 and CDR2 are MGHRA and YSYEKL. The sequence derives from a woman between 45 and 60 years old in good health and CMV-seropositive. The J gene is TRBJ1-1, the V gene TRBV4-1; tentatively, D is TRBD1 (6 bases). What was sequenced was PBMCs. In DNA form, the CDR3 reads TGCGCCAGCAGCCAAGAAAGCTCCAGGGGCGCGAGAAACACTGAAGCTTTCTTT. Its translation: CASSQESSRGARNTEAFF.